This TCR beta chain comes out of a study of blood T cell repertoires in COVID-19. As for the study in general: T cells, B-cell-depleted T cells, or PBMCs provided the cDNA or gDNA that served as material.

Germline V gene sequence: CDR1 LNHDA, CDR2 SQIVND (reference sequence). This CDR3 has 15 residues. The V and J ends lost 6 bases and 2 bases respectively, with 15 bases between them. The authors' processing: Amplifying reference gene primers gave estimates of nucleated cell counts. Profiling relied on immunoSEQ multiplex PCR, and the TCRdb table lists in-frame clones only, not all of them. D and trimming come from the DNA, and the V and J calls and clone size come from that table. The profile shows around 130,000 clones, around four fifths of them singletons. Sequenced sample: peripheral blood. The chain employs TRBV19 and TRBJ2-3; no clear D. This receptor was identified in a human donor in a cohort sampled during active COVID-19. CDR3 coding DNA: TGTGCCAGTAGCGATAGGCGGCAGCCCACAGATACGCAGTATTTT. Translated, it gives CASSDRRQPTDTQYF. The full variable domain, with the rest looked up from reference TRBV19 and TRBJ2-3, is DGGITQSPKYLFRKEGQNVTLSCEQNLNHDAMYWYRQDPGQGLRLIYYSQIVNDFQKGDIAEGYSVSREKKESFPLTVTSAQKNPTAFYLCASSDRRQPTDTQYFGPGTRLTVL.